What follows is one TCR beta chain and its context. The data are from a study of blood T cell repertoires in COVID-19. Study context: The United States, Italy and Spain supplied acute and convalescent COVID-19 samples. T cells, B-cell-depleted T cells, or PBMCs provided the cDNA or gDNA that served as material.

Method: immunoSEQ multiplex PCR; TCRdb's copy keeps in-frame clones and lacks some. Of 150,000 or so clones in the sample, about 89% were seen once. Seattle's enrolled individuals joined amid active infection and were then monitored longitudinally. This receptor was obtained from a woman aged 65 to 85 with COVID-19, enrolled during active disease. The sequencing input was peripheral blood.

Written as DNA, the CDR3 is TGTGCCAGCGGCCTCGTTGACACGTCCCTAATGAGCAATCAGCCCCAGCATTTT. Protein sequence: CASGLVDTSLMSNQPQHF. The chain joins TRBV28 to TRBJ1-5, with D hard to call. The ends were cut back, 8 bases at V and 1 base at J, with 24 bases in the middle. Germline CDR1 and CDR2: MDHEN and SYDVKM. This CDR3 contains 18 residues.